This TCR beta chain emerged from a study of spatial heterogeneity in lung cancer. The overall study: Patients with untreated early-stage non-small cell lung cancer, numbering approximately 79, were the donors. Alpha-chain sequences were detected in numbers that were consistently lower than beta-chain sequences.

A distinct unique molecular identifier was carried by each TCR cDNA molecule. TCRdb analysed the 5' RACE reads with MiXCR anew, one entry per CDR3 protein. The sample holds about 50,000 distinct CDR3 sequences, around 6.7% seen once. After removal of 4 bases from V and 5 bases from J, the junction contained 7 bases not matched to a gene. Germline CDR1 is KGHDR and CDR2 is SFDVKD. This CDR3 has 16 residues. Time point described: blood at routine non-recurrence follow-up after resection. Sequencing covered unsorted whole RNA taken from tumor, nontumor lung or frozen PBMC. This clonotype was counted ten times or more.

The gene calls are TRBV24-1 and TRBJ2-2; 9 positions match TRBD1. The material sequenced was PBMCs, taken at follow-up. This TCR came from a female donor with early-stage non-small cell lung cancer. In DNA, the CDR3 is TGTGCCACCAGTGAACCCGGGACAGGGCTTACCGGGGAGCTGTTTTTT. Its translation: CATSEPGTGLTGELFF.